This T cell receptor (beta chain) was found in a study of T cells in localized non-small cell lung cancer. The CDR3 runs 15 residues. Germline values: CDR1 MRHNA, CDR2 SNTAGT. The V end was cut by 0 bases, the J end by 5 bases, with 12 bases between. Profiling relied on immunoSEQ multiplex PCR, and the TCRdb table lists in-frame clones only, not all of them. The repertoire has 50,000 to 75,000 clones, approximately 90% of them found once; the top ten carry 22%. The clonotype originates from a man aged 40-75 years with stage I squamous cell lung carcinoma. The rearrangement joins TRBV6-4 to TRBJ2-3; D not resolved. Material: peripheral blood, obtained before any cancer treatment. CDR3 DNA: TGTGCCAGCAGTGACTCCTGGCAGACTGGAGATACGCAGTATTTT. Amino acid sequence: CASSDSWQTGDTQYF.